Sequencing of this T cell receptor (beta chain) was carried out in a study of cytomegalovirus exposure and HLA in healthy donors (dated by TCRdb to 2015 to 2018). Context from the whole study: A later analysis indicated that the 130 or so validation repertoires were generated on the platform also employed for the approximately 700 repertoires of the first cohort. The study was designed to test whether signatures of past pathogen exposure could be identified by cataloging public T cell receptors. In addition to the first cohort of 666 subjects, a separate validation cohort of 120 different subjects was used. To predict cytomegalovirus infection status, the study combined high-throughput TCR immunosequencing, statistical association of individual TCRs with disease status, and machine learning.

Paper-wide results and their limitations: The authors suggested that the approach could potentially be extended to other disease states and immunological phenotypes. A few of the identified cytomegalovirus-associated TCR beta chains were confirmed in vitro to be specific for cytomegalovirus antigens. The study gave a list of some 150 TCR beta chains associated with cytomegalovirus. A later analysis had no HLA typing for the validation cohort, so co-occurrence there was scored across all 110 or so repertoires. Subsequent analysis determined that TCRs grouped into clusters in the first cohort also showed a tendency toward co-occurrence across the approximately 110 validation repertoires, and 94% of cluster scores exceeded 0. The classifier was reported to diagnose cytomegalovirus status with high specificity and sensitivity in both the original and validation cohorts. While some public TCRs were present in many individuals, most TCR sequences turned up only very rarely across donors.

Donors formed part of the validation cohort, which comprised 120 subjects and was distinct from the first cohort of under 800 subjects. Based on the germline V gene (reference sequence), the CDR1 and CDR2 sequences are GTSNPN and SVGIG. Trimming costs V 3 bases and J 6 bases, and their ends lie 13 bases apart. CDR3 length: 13 amino acids, cysteine to phenylalanine. CDR3 DNA only is kept here, 39 bases in frame from base 1. Concerning this clone itself: There is no known antigen for this receptor. No base quality values were provided; no much bigger clone lies one nucleotide off.

Libraries were made using the immunoSEQ multiplex PCR assay. Turning to the authors' computational methods: A statistical classification framework was built for diagnosing cytomegalovirus status from the catalog of TCR beta chain sequences. In TCRdb, the immuneACCESS table is reduced to in-frame sequences with V and J assigned. These tables do not hold every clone; where another copy was compared, an unresolved V gene accounts for under half, and the others remain unexplained. V and J calls plus clone size are reproduced from that table; the DNA served to infer D and trimming. In all, the sample holds about 200,000 clones, and 70% to 90% of those were seen once. Clones ranked in the top ten supply 5.5% to 7% of the sample.

This sequence originates from a woman younger than 35 in good health and CMV-seronegative. The sequenced sample was PBMCs. The chain is encoded by TRBV30 joined to TRBJ2-3; the D region possibly corresponds to TRBD2 (5 bases align). The CDR3 protein sequence reads: CAWSRGLGDTQYF. The DNA sequence is TGTGCCTGGAGCCGGGGTTTAGGGGATACGCAGTATTTT.